This T cell receptor (beta chain) is from a study of shared clonotypes between healthy human individuals. Study-wide background: A donor's plate count was three for CD4 naive and three for CD4 memory; CD8 naive had two and CD8 memory one.

The CDR3 length is 14 residues. Germline-derived CDR1 and CDR2 are MNHNS and SASEGT. Trimming removed 3 bases from V and 12 bases from J; junction bases left unmatched: 10. HIV-negative, healthy adults without recent acute infections or vaccinations were the donors. Findings of the study overall: Among the subsets, naive ones generally showed larger estimated richness than memory ones.

About this clone itself: Its target is not known.

Per the study methods: Filtering differed for immunoSEQ, which gave only junction sequences without quality scores. This table comes from immunoSEQ multiplex PCR, and its TCRdb copy is limited to in-frame clones, with some not included. The V and J calls and clone size are taken from that table; D and trimming were inferred from the DNA. This sample has roughly 2.2 million clones, with roughly 92% found just once. This clonotype was obtained from a man aged 18 to 30 in good health. Some clones in this sample may be carry-over from other donors' samples. The sequencing input was naive CD4+ T cells from PBMCs. As for subset: CD45RA+ positively selected. The J gene is TRBJ2-1, the V gene TRBV6-1, with TRBD2 identical over 8 bases. The CDR3 coding sequence is TGTGCCAGCAGTGACGGTGCGGGGGGACGGGCGCAGTTCTTC. Amino acid sequence: CASSDGAGGRAQFF.